This passage covers 16 T cell receptor beta chains from one sample sequenced in a study of CD8 T cells in Susac syndrome. After extraction with the RNeasy kit, 0.5 to 1 ug of the RNA was reverse transcribed using random hexamers. TCRdb independently ran MiXCR on the immunoSEQ multiplex PCR reads; one entry per CDR3 protein. Of around 130,000 distinct CDR3 sequences in the sample, approximately 90% were seen once. The sequencing input was CD8+ T cells from PBMCs. These receptors came from a human donor with multiple sclerosis.

The chain employs TRBV13 and TRBJ2-2; 9 positions agree with TRBD1. J was trimmed by 5 bases and V by 5 bases; bases with no gene match: 9. This CDR3 comprises 16 residues. From germline, CDR1 is PRHDT and CDR2 FYEKMQ (reference sequence). The CDR3 nucleotides read TGTGCCAGCAGCGCCCGGACAGGGGAAGAAACCGGGGAGCTGTTTTTT. Translation gives CASSARTGEETGELFF.

This clonotype was seen only once. The gene calls are TRBV7-6 and TRBJ2-7, with a weak D call TRBD2 (7 bases). Germline V gene lookup returns CDR1 SGHVS and CDR2 FNYEAQ. CDR3 length: 16 amino acids. V lost 0 bases to trimming and J lost 2 bases, with 14 bases between them. CDR3 DNA sequence: TGTGCCAGCAGCTTAGCAGGGGGGGAGTCGGCCTACGAGCAGTACTTC. It is translated as CASSLAGGESAYEQYF.

J is TRBJ2-2 and V is TRBV27, with 10 bases aligning to TRBD2. Germline V lookup: CDR1 MNHEY, CDR2 SMNVEV (reference sequence). This CDR3 spans 15 amino acids. V dropped 6 bases and J dropped 1; count of bases not matched to a gene: 2. CDR3 in DNA: TGTGCCAGCAGGGTAGCGGGAGGGAACACCGGGGAGCTGTTTTTT. As protein: CASRVAGGNTGELFF.

The J gene is TRBJ2-1, the V gene TRBV15, with D perhaps TRBD1 or TRBD2 (5 bases each). Trimming cost V 1 base and J 8 bases, with 9 bases left between them. CDR1 is LNHNV and CDR2 is YYDKDF in the germline V gene (reference sequence). The CDR3 is 13 amino acids. The CDR3 bases are TGTGCCACCAGCAGAGCAGGGCGGGATGAGCAGTTCTTC. Its protein product is CATSRAGRDEQFF.

The genes are TRBV28 and TRBJ2-2; D remains ambiguous. Germline V lookup: CDR1 MDHEN, CDR2 SYDVKM. Trimming removed 3 bases at V and 0 bases at J, with 11 bases between. This CDR3 spans 16 amino acids. The CDR3 loop reads CASSLGLSSNTGELFF. The CDR3 bases are TGTGCCAGCAGTTTGGGTCTATCGTCGAACACCGGGGAGCTGTTTTTT.

This chain links TRBV11-2 with TRBJ1-3; D is uncertain. Germline V gene sequence: CDR1 SGHAT, CDR2 FQNNGV. This CDR3 is built from 16 residues. Trimming pared 0 bases from V and 0 bases from J, leaving 9 bases between. The CDR3 DNA is TGTGCCAGCAGCTTAGACGGACTGTACTCTGGAAACACCATATATTTT. As protein: CASSLDGLYSGNTIYF.

The chain links TRBV14 to TRBJ2-3; 8 bases agree with TRBD1. The CDR3 is 18 residues long. Germline lookup yields CDR1 SGHDN and CDR2 FVKESK. Trimming at V came to 0 bases and at J to 2 bases, leaving 10 bases not matched to a gene. The CDR3 sequence is CASSQEGWGQASTDTQYF. The DNA for the CDR3 is TGTGCCAGCAGCCAAGAAGGTTGGGGACAGGCTTCCACAGATACGCAGTATTTT.

This chain joins TRBV19 and TRBJ2-5, with D unclear. This CDR3 has 14 amino acids. Germline V gene lookup returns CDR1 LNHDA and CDR2 SQIVND (reference sequence). Trimming removed 8 bases from V and 2 bases from J, with 15 bases in between. This CDR3 is CASSDIRSQETQYF. The CDR3 DNA is TGTGCCAGTTCCGACATACGATCACAAGAGACCCAGTACTTC.

This chain joins TRBV19 and TRBJ1-1, with D possibly TRBD1 on 6 matching bases. With 4 bases removed from V and 7 bases from J, the gap between germline ends came to 13 bases. The CDR3 has 13 amino acids. Germline values: CDR1 LNHDA, CDR2 SQIVND (reference sequence). The CDR3 coding sequence is TGTGCCAGTAGTAAGTCAACAGGGAATGAAGCTTTCTTT. Amino acid sequence: CASSKSTGNEAFF. Full variable domain (rest looked up from reference TRBV19 and TRBJ1-1): DGGITQSPKYLFRKEGQNVTLSCEQNLNHDAMYWYRQDPGQGLRLIYYSQIVNDFQKGDIAEGYSVSREKKESFPLTVTSAQKNPTAFYLCASSKSTGNEAFFGQGTRLTVV.

The genes are TRBV10-3 and TRBJ2-1; TRBD2 matches at 9 bases. After removal of 10 bases from V and 9 bases from J, the junction contained 13 bases not matched to a gene. The CDR3 covers 14 residues. The germline V gene has CDR1 ENHRY and CDR2 SYGVKD. The CDR3 sequence: CATRAAGGPGEQFF. CDR3 coding DNA: TGTGCCACAAGAGCGGCGGGAGGGCCGGGTGAGCAGTTCTTC.

The chain employs TRBV11-2 and TRBJ1-2; no definite D call. V was cut by 2 bases and J by 8 bases, with 15 bases left in between. The length of the CDR3 is 14 residues. Germline CDR1 is SGHAT and CDR2 is FQNNGV. In DNA form, the CDR3 reads TGTGCCAGCAGCTTAACCTCGCGCTTTGGCGGCTACACCTTC. Translation gives CASSLTSRFGGYTF.

This chain uses TRBV6-2 or TRBV6-3 with TRBJ2-7, with 8 bases fitting TRBD2. The germline V gene has CDR1 MNHEY and CDR2 SVGEGT. This CDR3 has 19 amino acids. The V gene end was trimmed by 5 bases and the J gene end by 6 bases; junction bases not matched to a gene: 24. The chain's CDR3 is CASSPTAELAARVHGEQYF. CDR3 sequence (DNA): TGTGCCAGCAGTCCAACTGCCGAACTAGCGGCAAGAGTTCATGGCGAGCAGTACTTC.

This chain uses TRBV4-1 with TRBJ2-1; 10 bases line up with TRBD2. V dropped 2 bases and J dropped 5; count of bases not matched to a gene: 6. There are 16 residues in the CDR3. Germline V gene sequence: CDR1 MGHRA, CDR2 YSYEKL. The chain's CDR3 is CASSQSLAGEHNEQFF. The CDR3 bases are TGCGCCAGCAGCCAATCCCTAGCGGGAGAACACAATGAGCAGTTCTTC.

The sample holds one count of this clonotype. The chain combines TRBV29-1 with TRBJ2-2, with 9 bases lining up with TRBD2. The CDR3 runs 16 residues. With V trimmed by 6 bases and J by 1 base, 9 bases remained unmatched. Germline values: CDR1 SQVTM, CDR2 ANQGSEA. CDR3 residues: CSVHLKTSGNTGELFF. The CDR3, as DNA: TGCAGCGTCCATCTAAAGACTAGCGGGAACACCGGGGAGCTGTTTTTT.

The V and J genes are TRBV7-9 and TRBJ1-2; D remains ambiguous. Trimming left V 5 bases short and J 4 bases short, with 14 bases between. The germline V gene encodes CDR1 SEHNR and CDR2 FQNEAQ (reference sequence). The CDR3 sequence is 14 residues long. CDR3: CASSPPLGSYGYTF. The CDR3, as DNA: TGTGCCAGCAGCCCCCCATTGGGGTCCTATGGCTACACCTTC.

There are a few counts of this clonotype. The gene calls are TRBV4-1 and TRBJ2-7; TRBD1 agrees at 7 bases. This CDR3 comprises 15 residues. J was trimmed by 3 bases and V by 0 bases; bases with no gene match: 5. Germline V gives CDR1 MGHRA, CDR2 YSYEKL. CDR3 region: CASSQDRGQFYEQYF. The CDR3 DNA reads as TGCGCCAGCAGCCAAGATCGGGGACAGTTCTACGAGCAGTACTTC.